At least ten counts were recorded for the clone carrying this T cell receptor (beta chain). Its antigen is not known. These data originate in a study of identical twins. General study points: Memory repertoires showed no such pattern, whereas abundant cord blood beta clonotypes carried fewer insertions. Twins' surplus sharing was weaker for beta out-of-frame sequences.

In TCRdb, the 5' RACE reads were re-called with MiXCR into one record per CDR3 protein. The sample has a few hundred thousand distinct CDR3 sequences, roughly 9% seen once. These data were likewise used in another study, on yellow fever vaccine responses in identical twins.

Sequencing was done on a sample of CD8+ T cells sorted from blood. The clonotype was recovered from a woman aged 18-29 years in good health.

The CDR3 sequence is CASSAGGGGNTIYF. CDR3 sequence (DNA): TGTGCCAGCAGCGCCGGGGGAGGAGGAAACACCATATATTTT. This chain links TRBV7-9 with TRBJ1-3, with D perhaps TRBD1 (5 bases). This CDR3 has 14 residues. CDR1 SEHNR and CDR2 FQNEAQ come from the germline V gene (reference sequence). Trimming shortened V by 5 bases and J by 4 bases, and 12 bases separated the two germline ends.